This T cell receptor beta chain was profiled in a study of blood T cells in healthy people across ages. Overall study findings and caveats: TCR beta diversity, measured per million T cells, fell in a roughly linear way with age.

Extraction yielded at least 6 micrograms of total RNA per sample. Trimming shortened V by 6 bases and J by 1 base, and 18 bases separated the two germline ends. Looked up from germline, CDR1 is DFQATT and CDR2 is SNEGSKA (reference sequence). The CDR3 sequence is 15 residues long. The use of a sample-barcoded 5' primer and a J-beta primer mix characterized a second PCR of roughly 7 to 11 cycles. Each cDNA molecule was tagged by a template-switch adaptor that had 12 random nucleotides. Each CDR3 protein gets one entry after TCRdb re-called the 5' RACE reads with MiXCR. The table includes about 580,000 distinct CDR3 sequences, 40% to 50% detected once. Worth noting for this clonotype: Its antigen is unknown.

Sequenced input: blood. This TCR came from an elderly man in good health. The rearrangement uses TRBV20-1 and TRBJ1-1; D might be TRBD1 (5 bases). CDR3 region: CSAQFRDWGNTEAFF. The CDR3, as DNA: TGCAGTGCCCAATTCAGGGATTGGGGGAACACTGAAGCTTTCTTT.